This entry lists 25 T cell receptor beta chains sequenced from one sample in a study of blood T cells in healthy people across ages. Primers used in a second PCR of about 7 to 12 cycles were a sample-barcoded 5' primer and a J-beta primer mix. In TCRdb, the 5' RACE reads were re-called with MiXCR into one record per CDR3 protein. In the table there are 650,000 to 800,000 distinct CDR3 sequences, 52% of which are singletons. Material for sequencing was blood. These TCRs come from an elderly woman in good health.

This clonotype came up once. The genes are TRBV3-1 and TRBJ2-1; 12 nucleotides match TRBD2. The germline V gene encodes CDR1 LGHDT and CDR2 YNNKEL (reference sequence). J lost 5 bases, V lost 6 bases, and 2 bases had no gene match. There are 14 residues in the CDR3. The CDR3 DNA reads as TGTGCCAGCAGACTAGCGGGGGGCAACAATGAGCAGTTCTTC. This sequence encodes CASRLAGGNNEQFF.

This clonotype was detected ten times or more. This chain uses TRBV27 with TRBJ2-6; TRBD2 agrees at 14 bases. The CDR3 consists of 20 residues. Germline CDR1 and CDR2: MNHEY and SMNVEV (reference sequence). The junction had 12 bases not matched to a gene; V was cut back by 8 bases and J by 0 bases. The CDR3 sequence: CASRRLAGGKVYSGANVLTF. CDR3 nucleotides: TGTGCCAGCCGGAGACTAGCGGGAGGGAAAGTTTACTCTGGGGCCAACGTCCTGACTTTC.

CDR3: CASSLASVDTEAFF. In DNA, the CDR3 is TGTGCCAGCAGTTTAGCGTCCGTGGACACTGAAGCTTTCTTT. The chain employs TRBV12-3 or TRBV12-4 and TRBJ1-1; unclear D gene. This CDR3 is 14 amino acids long. Trimming removed 0 bases at V and 3 bases at J, with 8 bases between.

This clonotype came up many times. The chain employs TRBV5-1 and TRBJ2-1; D is unresolved. The germline V gene encodes CDR1 SGHRS and CDR2 YFSETQ. The CDR3 has 14 residues. Trimming removed 1 base at V and 3 bases at J, with 8 bases between. The DNA for the CDR3 is TGCGCCAGCAGCTTGTCACAGAGCTACAATGAGCAGTTCTTC. It translates to CASSLSQSYNEQFF.

The V call is TRBV28, the J call TRBJ2-5; 7 positions agree with TRBD2. The V segment lost 5 bases and the J segment 11 bases; nucleotides outside the gene matches: 17. Germline V CDR1 and CDR2: MDHEN, SYDVKM. The CDR3 runs to 15 residues. CDR3 sequence (DNA): TGTGCCAGCAGTAGCCTAGGGGACTACTACAATGAGCAGTACTTC. It is translated as CASSSLGDYYNEQYF. The full variable domain, rest sourced from reference TRBV28 and TRBJ2-5, is DVKVTQSSRYLVKRTGEKVFLECVQDMDHENMFWYRQDPGLGLRLIYFSYDVKMKEKGDIPEGYSVSREKKERFSLILESASTNQTSMYLCASSSLGDYYNEQYFGPGTRLLVL.

This chain connects TRBV9 to TRBJ2-3; D is unclear. Germline assignment: CDR1 SGDLS and CDR2 YYNGEE. This CDR3 comprises 15 residues. V lost 0 bases to trimming and J lost 0 bases, with 8 bases between them. CDR3 in amino acids: CASSVGPSSTDTQYF. The CDR3 nucleotides are TGTGCCAGCAGCGTAGGACCATCTAGCACAGATACGCAGTATTTT.

This clonotype was counted ten times or more. The chain has TRBV27 and TRBJ2-3, with a weak D call TRBD1 (5 bases). The V and J ends lost 2 bases and 4 bases respectively, with 10 bases between them. Per germline, CDR1 MNHEY and CDR2 SMNVEV (reference sequence). There are 14 residues in the CDR3. CDR3 DNA sequence: TGTGCCAGCAGTTTAATTGGGGCCCCAGATACGCAGTATTTT. Its translation is CASSLIGAPDTQYF.

The chain uses TRBV20-1 and TRBJ2-3, with TRBD2 identical over 9 bases. CDR1 and CDR2 (germline): DFQATT, SNEGSKA (reference sequence). Unmatched junction bases numbered 7, after V lost 1 base and J lost 2 bases. This CDR3 contains 16 residues. The chain's CDR3 is CSARGRGGLHTDTQYF. Here the CDR3 DNA reads TGCAGTGCTAGAGGGCGGGGGGGCCTCCACACAGATACGCAGTATTTT.

The rearrangement links TRBV25-1 to TRBJ1-2; 8 bases are a match to TRBD1. With 3 bases clipped from V and 7 bases from J, the junction kept 10 bases outside the gene matches. The CDR3 runs 15 residues. CDR1 is MGHDK and CDR2 is SYGVNS in the germline V gene. CDR3 bases: TGTGCCAGCAGTGACTTTCAGGGGGCAAATTCTGGCTACACCTTC. It specifies CASSDFQGANSGYTF.

The rearrangement uses TRBV24-1 and TRBJ2-1, with D maybe TRBD2 (6 bases). The germline gives CDR1 KGHDR, CDR2 SFDVKD. The CDR3 sequence is 15 residues long. The ends were cut back, 9 bases at V and 0 bases at J, with 14 bases in the middle. The CDR3 DNA follows: TGTGCCACCGATACCGGGACTTCCTCCTACAATGAGCAGTTCTTC. Its protein is CATDTGTSSYNEQFF.

This clonotype was found many times. The chain employs TRBV28 and TRBJ1-6, with 8 bases fitting TRBD1. Looked up from germline, CDR1 is MDHEN and CDR2 is SYDVKM. The V gene end was trimmed by 5 bases and the J gene end by 5 bases; junction bases not matched to a gene: 5. The CDR3 spans 15 residues. The CDR3 nucleotides are TGTGCCAGCAGTCCCCAGGACAGGGATAATTCACCCCTCCACTTT. Amino acid sequence: CASSPQDRDNSPLHF.

As to this clonotype: A much larger clone lies one base from this, so it may be a read error. The chain carries TRBV12-3 or TRBV12-4 and TRBJ2-1; 7 positions agree with TRBD1. The junction had 15 bases not matched to a gene; V was cut back by 6 bases and J by 1 base. The CDR3 covers 18 residues. This CDR3 is CASRNRHTQGTSYNEQFF. The DNA for the CDR3 is TGTGCCAGCAGGAACCGGCACACACAGGGGACATCCTACAATGAGCAGTTCTTC.

On this clonotype itself: Possible read error: a much larger clone is one base away. The rearrangement joins TRBV29-1 to TRBJ2-3; D might be TRBD2 (7 bases). CDR1 SQVTM and CDR2 ANQGSEA come from the germline V gene. The CDR3 has 14 amino acids. CDR3 sequence reads: CSVGGGGDTDTRYF. DNA of the CDR3: TGCAGCGTTGGGGGGGGCGGTGACACAGATACGCGGTATTTT.

This clonotype was seen a few times. The rearrangement joins TRBV6-5 to TRBJ2-6; D call uncertain. The ends were cut back, 2 bases at V and 0 bases at J, with 5 bases in the middle. Germline V gives CDR1 MNHEY, CDR2 SVGAGI. The CDR3 spans 15 residues. The DNA of the CDR3 is TGTGCCAGCAGTTACAGCATCTCTGGGGCCAACGTCCTGACTTTC. Translating it yields CASSYSISGANVLTF.

This clonotype was detected only a few times. CDR3 bases: TGTGCCAGCAGCCTACTGGGCGGGAGCTCCTACAATGAGCAGTTCTTC. Translated: CASSLLGGSSYNEQFF. This chain links TRBV3-1 with TRBJ2-1, with 7 bases matching TRBD2. V shed 4 bases and J 0 bases; nucleotides not matched to a gene: 6. CDR3 length: 16 amino acids. Germline V gene sequence: CDR1 LGHDT, CDR2 YNNKEL (reference sequence).

The J gene is TRBJ2-2, the V gene TRBV4-2, with D perhaps matching TRBD1 or TRBD2 (6 bases each). V lost 3 bases and J lost 6, with 11 bases in between. This CDR3 is 14 amino acids long. Per germline, CDR1 LGHNA and CDR2 YNFKEQ. This CDR3 is CASSQGGEAGELFF. CDR3 sequence (DNA): TGTGCCAGCAGCCAGGGGGGCGAAGCCGGGGAGCTGTTTTTT.

Comments on this clonotype: A clone one base away is much larger, so this may be a read error. This chain links TRBV10-3 with TRBJ2-7; 9 bases fit TRBD1. The CDR3 is made up of 14 amino acids. V was clipped by 4 bases and J by 5 bases; unmatched bases: 6. From germline, CDR1 is ENHRY and CDR2 SYGVKD. The CDR3 sequence: CAISAGQGSDEQYF. In DNA form, the CDR3 reads TGTGCCATCAGTGCCGGACAGGGGTCCGACGAGCAGTACTTC.

About this clonotype: Germline and junction disagree at one end, which may indicate a read error. The V and J genes are TRBV7-2 and TRBJ1-2; a weak D match, TRBD1 (5 bases). The germline V gene encodes CDR1 SGHTA and CDR2 FQGNSA. CDR3 length equals 15 residues. In DNA, the CDR3 is TGTGCCAGCAGCTTAGACAGGAGAGCTAACCATGGCTACACCTTC. Translated, it gives CASSLDRRANHGYTF.

The CDR3 here is CASSQVPNRDIQYF. The CDR3 DNA reads as TGCGCCAGCAGCCAAGTCCCAAATAGGGACATTCAGTACTTC. The chain couples TRBV4-1 to TRBJ2-4; no definite D call. The V gene lost 1 base and the J gene lost 8 bases, with 12 bases spanning the gap. This CDR3 comprises 14 residues. Germline V gene lookup returns CDR1 MGHRA and CDR2 YSYEKL.

Comments on this clonotype: Just one base apart from a much larger clone, this may be a read error. CDR3 in amino acids: CSVEVLATDTQYF. As DNA, the CDR3 is TGCAGCGTTGAGGTCCTGGCTACAGATACGCAGTATTTT. The V call is TRBV29-1, the J call TRBJ2-3; D remains ambiguous. Per germline, CDR1 SQVTM and CDR2 ANQGSEA. The CDR3 is 13 residues long. Deletions cut 3 bases from V and 3 bases from J, with 10 bases between.

Concerning this clonotype: A single base separates this from a much larger clone, so it may be a read error. The rearrangement links TRBV4-2 to TRBJ2-5, with 8 positions matching TRBD2. The J call is in doubt because the DNA end fits TRBJ2-7 better. Germline loops: CDR1 LGHNA, CDR2 YNFKEQ. The CDR3 has 15 amino acids. CDR3 sequence (DNA): TGTGCCGGCAGCGCCCATAGCGGGGAGCCCTACGAGCAGTACTTC. Its protein is CAGSAHSGEPYEQYF.

J is TRBJ2-3 and V is TRBV6-1; 9 nucleotides line up with TRBD2. The CDR3 is 13 residues long. Trimming cost V 6 bases and J 13 bases; bases outside gene matches: 11. CDR1 is MNHNS, CDR2 SASEGT, per germline. The CDR3 nucleotides read TGTGCCAGCAGGGCGGGGGGGGGCCGAATGGAGTATTTT. It specifies CASRAGGGRMEYF.

The chain joins TRBV28 to TRBJ1-2; 7 bases agree with TRBD1. Germline assignment: CDR1 MDHEN and CDR2 SYDVKM. The CDR3 extends over 15 amino acids. The ends lost 1 base at V and 2 bases at J; junction bases unmatched: 4. CDR3 nucleotide sequence: TGTGCCAGCAGTTTATTCAGGGGACAGAACTATGGCTACACCTTC. Residues: CASSLFRGQNYGYTF.

This clonotype came up once. The rearrangement links TRBV12-3 or TRBV12-4 to TRBJ2-7, with TRBD2 matching 7 bases. V was pared by 6 bases and J by 4 bases, with 15 bases of the junction left unmatched. The CDR3 covers 16 residues. The CDR3 DNA reads as TGTGCCAGCAGACCCTCGATGGAGGCTAGCGGATACGAGCAGTACTTC. The encoded protein is CASRPSMEASGYEQYF.

The J gene is TRBJ2-5, the V gene TRBV20-1, with 11 bases matching TRBD2. CDR3 length: 12 residues. The V gene's germline CDR1 is DFQATT and CDR2 SNEGSKA (reference sequence). V dropped 6 bases and J dropped 6; count of bases not matched to a gene: 3. Written as DNA, the CDR3 is TGCAGTGCCAGGACTAGCGGGCAGACCCAGTACTTC. Residues: CSARTSGQTQYF.